This TCR beta chain was retrieved from a study of shared clonotypes between healthy human individuals. The V gene's germline CDR1 is MNHNY and CDR2 SVGAGI (reference sequence). This CDR3 is 13 amino acids long. With 4 bases removed from V and 1 base from J, the gap between germline ends came to 7 bases. Sequenced by immunoSEQ multiplex PCR; TCRdb stores in-frame clones only, minus some. The profile shows some 980,000 clones, around 80% of them singletons. The TCR comes from a man between 18 and 29 years old in good health. The chain carries TRBV6-6 and TRBJ1-1; D is undetermined. Sequencing was carried out using memory CD4+ T cells sorted from blood. Subset: CD45RA-negative fraction. The CDR3 loop reads CASSLTPNTEAFF. The CDR3 DNA sequence: TGTGCCAGCAGTTTAACCCCGAACACTGAAGCTTTCTTT.